This TCR beta chain was sequenced during a study of regulatory T cells in long-lasting Graves disease. Study-wide findings and caveats: Persistent patients had more shared public clonotypes (approximately 2,700) than new patients (about 920).

CDR3-region Arm-PCR and iRepertoire HTBI primers produced the TCR beta libraries. TCRdb itself ran the multiplex PCR reads through MiXCR, one entry per CDR3 protein. The repertoire consists of about 450,000 distinct CDR3 sequences, with 11% to 15% occurring once and the leading ten covering about a sixth. Time point given: newly diagnosed GD, antithyroid drugs for less than 3 months. Construction of the TCR library relied on RNA isolated from PBMCs. V lost 4 bases to trimming and J lost 6 bases; unmatched junction nucleotides: 7. Germline V lookup: CDR1 SGHKS, CDR2 YYEKEE (reference sequence). This CDR3 contains 15 residues. This clonotype was detected ten times or more. Its target is not known. These same records also appear under a second study, on T cells in Graves' hyperthyroidism and ophthalmopathy.

The sequences come from peripheral blood mononuclear cells (PBMCs), collected at new diagnosis, from a patient treated with antithyroid drugs. The clonotype originates from a woman aged 50 to 60 with Graves disease. The rearrangement links TRBV5-5 to TRBJ1-4, with 9 bases that match TRBD1. The CDR3 spells CASSEGQGGDEKLFF. In DNA, the CDR3 is TGTGCCAGCAGCGAGGGACAGGGAGGAGATGAAAAACTGTTTTTT. The entire variable domain, with the rest obtained from reference TRBV5-5 and TRBJ1-4, is as follows: DAGVTQSPTHLIKTRGQQVTLRCSPISGHKSVSWYQQVLGQGPQFIFQYYEKEERGRGNFPDRFSARQFPNYSSELNVNALLLGDSALYLCASSEGQGGDEKLFFGSGTQLSVL.